These T cell receptor beta chains were read from a single sample in a study of monozygotic twins with inflammatory bowel disease. Using the 5' RACE reads, TCRdb records one entry per CDR3 protein without DNA. The table lists some 400,000 distinct CDR3 sequences. Source material: blood. Source of these receptors: a human donor with ulcerative colitis or Crohn's disease, or a healthy co-twin of an affected twin (not recorded which). The CDR3 runs from the conserved cysteine through the conserved F or W. Each record gives: J gene, V gene, CDR3 protein.

TRBJ2-7 TRBV25-1 CASSALGRVHEQYF
TRBJ2-1 TRBV6-4 CASSETGGGEQFF
TRBJ1-3 TRBV3-1 CASSQVSVLSSGNTIYF
TRBJ2-7 TRBV7-2 CASSLVHNREQYF
TRBJ2-1 TRBV6-1 CASSRTAGYNEQFF
TRBJ2-7 TRBV30 CVWIGAKEQYF
TRBJ2-3 TRBV7-2 CASSLQPSGLDTQYF
TRBJ2-1 TRBV7-3 CASSLMGGIKFF
TRBJ2-7 TRBV12-3/TRBV12-4 CASSQGRSSYEQYF
TRBJ1-5 TRBV12-3/TRBV12-4 CASIPGGAGGNQPQHF
TRBJ2-7 TRBV7-9 CASSLAGDGEQYF
TRBJ1-1 TRBV4-3 CASSQEPGVNTEAFF
TRBJ2-3 TRBV7-6 CASSLASSASTDTQYF
TRBJ2-4 TRBV19 CASNQGGNIQYF
TRBJ2-1 TRBV14 CASSQDWRFYNEQFF
TRBJ2-5 TRBV7-2 CASSLGQTQYF
TRBJ1-1 TRBV7-2 CASSLRTGMRLNTEAFF
TRBJ2-1 TRBV5-6 CASSLTVSSYNEQFF
TRBJ2-1 TRBV12-3/TRBV12-4 CASSLTGMDEQFF
TRBJ1-6 TRBV20-1 CSASQGRDSPLHF
TRBJ1-6 TRBV9 CASSVTGINSPLHF
TRBJ2-1 TRBV7-3 CASSLSLTSYNEQFF
TRBJ1-1 TRBV6-5 CASSYTLPTVEAFF
TRBJ2-1 TRBV6-1 CASRWSASNEQFF